This TCR beta chain comes out of a study of blood T cell repertoires in COVID-19. The table came from immunoSEQ multiplex PCR; TCRdb's copy has only in-frame clones and leaves some out. The profile shows over 45,000 clones, around 83% of them singletons. The germline V gene encodes CDR1 SGHVS and CDR2 FQNEAQ. V shed 6 bases and J 2 bases; nucleotides not matched to a gene: 4. This CDR3 is 14 amino acids long. This clonotype was obtained from a man in his 60s with active COVID-19. The chain joins TRBV7-8 to TRBJ2-5; 9 nucleotides match TRBD1. The source material was peripheral blood. The CDR3 bases are TGTGCCAGCAGGCCCGGGACAGGGCAAGAGACCCAGTACTTC. Translation: CASRPGTGQETQYF.